This T cell receptor (beta chain) appears in the sequencing data of a study of T-cell reconstitution after alpha-beta-depleted transplantation in children. The TCRbeta library incorporated unique molecular identifiers. TCRdb reanalysed the PCR reads using MiXCR and keeps one entry per CDR3 protein. Among roughly 150,000 distinct CDR3 sequences listed, around 10% were seen once. Germline lookup yields CDR1 DFQATT and CDR2 SNEGSKA (reference sequence). V was pared by 5 bases and J by 4 bases, with 5 bases of the junction left unmatched. CDR3 length equals 14 residues. Study outcomes and limitations: Several hundred graft clones that had expanded were reportedly the source of alpha-beta T cells about two months after transplant. Among T cells one year after transplant, newly produced cells accounted for most counts and diversity.

This clonotype occurred many times. The antigen remains unidentified. This sequence originates from a boy aged 2 to 9 with acute myeloid leukemia, due to receive a stem cell transplant. Material: PBMCs, obtained before TCRalphabeta/CD19-depleted stem cell transplant. The genes are TRBV20-1 and TRBJ2-2, with TRBD1 matching 9 bases. CDR3 bases: TGCAGTGCTTTACAGGGGGCGGTCACCGGGGAGCTGTTTTTT. It encodes CSALQGAVTGELFF.